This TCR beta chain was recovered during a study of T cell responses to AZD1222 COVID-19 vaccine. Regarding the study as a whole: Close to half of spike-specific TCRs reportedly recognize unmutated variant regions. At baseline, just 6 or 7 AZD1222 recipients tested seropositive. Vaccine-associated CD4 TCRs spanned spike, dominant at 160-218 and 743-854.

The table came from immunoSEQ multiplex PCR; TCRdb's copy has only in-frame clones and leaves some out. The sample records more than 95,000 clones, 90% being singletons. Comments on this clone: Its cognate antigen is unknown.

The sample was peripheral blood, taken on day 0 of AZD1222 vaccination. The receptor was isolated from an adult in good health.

CDR3 nucleotide sequence: TGTGCCAGCTCACCACCCTCATGGCTAGCGGGAGGACACGAGCAGTACTTC. Translation: CASSPPSWLAGGHEQYF. The J gene is TRBJ2-7, the V gene TRBV18; TRBD2 agrees at 11 bases. V lost 0 bases, J lost 5 bases, and 9 bases stayed unmatched. The germline gives CDR1 KGHSH, CDR2 LQKENI. CDR3 length: 17 residues.